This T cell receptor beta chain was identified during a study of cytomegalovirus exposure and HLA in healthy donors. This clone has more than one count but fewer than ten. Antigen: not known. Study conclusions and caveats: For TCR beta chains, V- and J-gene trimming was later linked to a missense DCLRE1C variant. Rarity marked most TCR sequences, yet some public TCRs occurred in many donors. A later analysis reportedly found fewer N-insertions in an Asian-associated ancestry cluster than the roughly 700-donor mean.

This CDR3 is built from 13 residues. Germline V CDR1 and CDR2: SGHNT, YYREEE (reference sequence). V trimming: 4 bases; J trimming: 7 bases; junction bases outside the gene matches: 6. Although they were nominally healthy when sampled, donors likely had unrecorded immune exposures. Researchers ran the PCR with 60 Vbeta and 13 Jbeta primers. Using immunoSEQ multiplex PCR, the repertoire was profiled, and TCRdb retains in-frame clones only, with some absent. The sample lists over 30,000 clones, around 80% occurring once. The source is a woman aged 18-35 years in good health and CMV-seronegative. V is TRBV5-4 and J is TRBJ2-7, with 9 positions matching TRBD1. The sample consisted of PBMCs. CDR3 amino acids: CASSGTGLGEQYF. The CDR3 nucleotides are TGTGCCAGCAGCGGGACAGGGCTGGGGGAGCAGTACTTC.